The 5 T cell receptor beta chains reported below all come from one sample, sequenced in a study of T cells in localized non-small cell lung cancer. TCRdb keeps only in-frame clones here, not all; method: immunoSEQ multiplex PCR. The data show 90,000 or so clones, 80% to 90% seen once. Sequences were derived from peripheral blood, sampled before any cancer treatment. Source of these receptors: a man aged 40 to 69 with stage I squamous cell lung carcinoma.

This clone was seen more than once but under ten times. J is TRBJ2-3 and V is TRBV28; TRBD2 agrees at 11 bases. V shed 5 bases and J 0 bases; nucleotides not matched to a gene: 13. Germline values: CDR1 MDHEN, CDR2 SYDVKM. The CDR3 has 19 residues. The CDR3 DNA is TGTGCCAGCAGTGGACAGGGGTTTAGCGGGGGGGCTAGCACAGATACGCAGTATTTT. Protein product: CASSGQGFSGGASTDTQYF. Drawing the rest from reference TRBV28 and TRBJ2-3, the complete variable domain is DVKVTQSSRYLVKRTGEKVFLECVQDMDHENMFWYRQDPGLGLRLIYFSYDVKMKEKGDIPEGYSVSREKKERFSLILESASTNQTSMYLCASSGQGFSGGASTDTQYFGPGTRLTVL.

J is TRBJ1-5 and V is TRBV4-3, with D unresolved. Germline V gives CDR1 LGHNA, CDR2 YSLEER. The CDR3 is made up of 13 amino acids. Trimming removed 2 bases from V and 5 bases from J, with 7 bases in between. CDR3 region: CASSQNLDQPQHF. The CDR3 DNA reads TGCGCCAGCAGCCAAAATCTGGATCAGCCCCAGCATTTT.

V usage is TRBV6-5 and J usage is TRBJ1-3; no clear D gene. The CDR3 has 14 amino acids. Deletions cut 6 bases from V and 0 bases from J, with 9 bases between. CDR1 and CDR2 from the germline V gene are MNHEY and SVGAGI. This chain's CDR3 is CASRTHSSGNTIYF. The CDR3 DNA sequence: TGTGCCAGCAGAACCCACAGCTCTGGAAACACCATATATTTT.

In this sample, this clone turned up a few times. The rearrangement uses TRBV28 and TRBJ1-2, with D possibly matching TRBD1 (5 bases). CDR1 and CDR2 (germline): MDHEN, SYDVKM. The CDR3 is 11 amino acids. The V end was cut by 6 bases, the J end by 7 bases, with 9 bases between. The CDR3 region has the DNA TGTGCCAGCAGCCCCAGGGCTGGCTACACCTTC. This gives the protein CASSPRAGYTF.

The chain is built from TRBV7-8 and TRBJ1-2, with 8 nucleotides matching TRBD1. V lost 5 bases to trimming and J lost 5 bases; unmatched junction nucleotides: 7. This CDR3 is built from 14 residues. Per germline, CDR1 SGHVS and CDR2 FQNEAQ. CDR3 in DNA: TGTGCCAGCAGCATCAGGGGGCGCGGTTATGGCTACACCTTC. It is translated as CASSIRGRGYGYTF. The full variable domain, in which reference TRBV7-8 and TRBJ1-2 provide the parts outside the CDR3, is GAGVSQSPRYKVAKRGQDVALRCDPISGHVSLFWYQQALGQGPEFLTYFQNEAQLDKSGLPSDRFFAERPEGSVSTLKIQRTQQEDSAVYLCASSIRGRGYGYTFGSGTRLTVV.